One and the same sample provided the 31 T cell receptor beta chains below, sequenced in a study of PD-L1 blockade in urothelial cancer. The protocol was immunoSEQ multiplex PCR, while the TCRdb copy is restricted to in-frame clones and leaves out a portion. The sample carries roughly 51,000 clones, roughly 78% recorded once. Indicated time point: pretreatment peripheral blood. The material sequenced was PBMCs, taken around atezolizumab (anti-PD-L1) treatment. The receptors here all came from a man in his sixties or seventies with urothelial cancer.

The chain recombines TRBV10-2 with TRBJ2-1; 9 bases line up with TRBD2. Per the germline V gene, CDR1 is WSHSY and CDR2 is SAAADI. V was clipped by 5 bases and J by 3 bases; unmatched bases: 5. The CDR3 length is 15 residues. The CDR3 DNA follows: TGCGCCAGCAGTTTGTCTAGCGGGGTCTACAATGAGCAGTTCTTC. Amino acids: CASSLSSGVYNEQFF.

V and J are TRBV30 and TRBJ1-2; 8 bases map to TRBD1. This CDR3 is 14 amino acids long. The V gene end was trimmed by 7 bases and the J gene end by 4 bases; junction bases not matched to a gene: 11. Germline V lookup: CDR1 GTSNPN, CDR2 SVGIG (reference sequence). CDR3 loop: CASRAGGACYGYTF. The CDR3 nucleotides are TGTGCCTCCAGGGCAGGGGGCGCTTGCTATGGCTACACCTTC.

The chain uses TRBV4-1 and TRBJ2-1, with 13 positions matching TRBD2. The CDR3 has 16 residues. Looked up from germline, CDR1 is MGHRA and CDR2 is YSYEKL. With V trimmed by 1 base and J by 8 bases, 5 bases remained unmatched. The CDR3 region has the DNA TGCGCCAGCAGCCAAGTCAGACTAGCGGGAGGCGATGAGCAGTTCTTC. Amino acids: CASSQVRLAGGDEQFF.

The chain has TRBV10-3 and TRBJ2-1, with TRBD2 identical over 10 bases. CDR1 and CDR2 (germline): ENHRY, SYGVKD. The CDR3 contains 15 residues. V shed 2 bases, J shed 6 bases, and the junction held 4 bases outside the gene matches. The CDR3 DNA follows: TGTGCCATCAGTGAGGGACTAGCGGAGCTCAATGAGCAGTTCTTC. Translated: CAISEGLAELNEQFF.

The rearrangement uses TRBV5-1 and TRBJ2-2; 7 bases fit TRBD2. Trimming removed 4 bases from V and 2 bases from J; junction bases left unmatched: 8. The CDR3 totals 16 residues. From germline, CDR1 is SGHRS and CDR2 YFSETQ. Here the CDR3 reads CASSPEPSGNTGELFF. DNA for the CDR3: TGCGCCAGCAGCCCGGAGCCTAGCGGAAACACCGGGGAGCTGTTTTTT.

The sample holds a few counts of this clone. The chain joins TRBV21-1 to TRBJ2-3; the table's D call of TRBD2 was not tested on the DNA. TRBV21-1 is marked as a pseudogene. CDR3 size: 18 residues. CDR3 DNA sequence: TGTGCCAGCAGCAAATACGTAGCGGGAGGGCCCCGCGGGGATACGCAGTATTTT. This sequence encodes CASSKYVAGGPRGDTQYF.

The chain is built from TRBV19 and TRBJ1-2; TRBD1 aligns across 11 bases. The V and J ends lost 7 bases and 7 bases, in that order; junction bases with no gene match: 5. Germline CDR1 is LNHDA and CDR2 is SQIVND (reference sequence). This CDR3 contains 13 residues. In nucleotides, the CDR3 is TGTGCCAGTAAAAGGACAGGGGGCCGTGGCTACACCTTC. As protein: CASKRTGGRGYTF. The full variable domain, rest sourced from reference TRBV19 and TRBJ1-2, is DGGITQSPKYLFRKEGQNVTLSCEQNLNHDAMYWYRQDPGQGLRLIYYSQIVNDFQKGDIAEGYSVSREKKESFPLTVTSAQKNPTAFYLCASKRTGGRGYTFGSGTRLTVV.

J is TRBJ2-7 and V is TRBV19; 13 bases are shared with TRBD2. This CDR3 has 17 amino acids. Germline trimming cut 5 bases from V and 3 bases from J; bases unmatched to any gene: 10. From germline, CDR1 is LNHDA and CDR2 SQIVND (reference sequence). The CDR3 sequence is CASSPGLAGASYYEQYF. For the CDR3, the DNA is TGTGCCAGTAGTCCCGGACTAGCGGGAGCCTCATACTACGAGCAGTACTTC.

The rearrangement joins TRBV7-9 to TRBJ1-5, with a weak D call TRBD1 (6 bases). Trimming removed 3 bases at V and 1 base at J, with 7 bases between. This CDR3 comprises 14 residues. The germline gives CDR1 SEHNR, CDR2 FQNEAQ (reference sequence). The CDR3 region has the DNA TGTGCCAGCAGCTTGAGGGGGAGCAATCAGCCCCAGCATTTT. Its protein is CASSLRGSNQPQHF. Together with reference TRBV7-9 and TRBJ1-5, the CDR3 gives the full variable domain: DTGVSQNPRHKITKRGQNVTFRCDPISEHNRLYWYRQTLGQGPEFLTYFQNEAQLEKSRLLSDRFSAERPKGSFSTLEIQRTEQGDSAMYLCASSLRGSNQPQHFGDGTRLSIL.

The rearrangement joins TRBV5-6 to TRBJ2-3, with 7 bases lining up with TRBD1. Germline CDR1 is SGHDT and CDR2 is YYEEEE. This CDR3 has 13 amino acids. Trimming removed 4 bases from V and 8 bases from J; junction bases left unmatched: 7. The CDR3 protein is CASSTEQGTTQYF. The CDR3 nucleotides are TGTGCCAGCAGCACAGAACAGGGGACTACGCAGTATTTT.

There are a few counts of this clone. The CDR3 is CASREADTEAFF. The CDR3 bases are TGCGCCAGCAGGGAGGCGGACACTGAAGCTTTCTTT. V is TRBV5-1 and J is TRBJ1-1; D uncertain. V lost 5 bases and J lost 3, with 8 bases in between. Germline V CDR1 and CDR2: SGHRS, YFSETQ. CDR3 size: 12 residues.

The V gene is TRBV9, the J gene TRBJ2-1; TRBD2 matches 8 bases. The germline V gene encodes CDR1 SGDLS and CDR2 YYNGEE. The ends lost 0 bases at V and 9 bases at J; junction bases unmatched: 11. The CDR3 is 16 residues long. The CDR3 DNA follows: TGTGCCAGCAGCGTAGCGGGGACTAGAGGGGTAGGTGAGCAGTTCTTC. It encodes CASSVAGTRGVGEQFF.

This clone was detected only once. The V gene is TRBV19, the J gene TRBJ1-3; 7 bases are shared with TRBD1. V lost 5 bases and J lost 4; bases outside the gene matches: 11. The CDR3 sequence is 16 residues long. CDR1 and CDR2 from the germline V gene are LNHDA and SQIVND (reference sequence). Here the CDR3 reads CASSFGQAPSGNTIYF. The CDR3, as DNA: TGTGCCAGTAGTTTCGGACAGGCTCCGTCGGGAAACACCATATATTTT.

CDR3 sequence (DNA): TGTGCCAGCAGCGCCCGAGCGGGGTTAATGAACACTGAAGCTTTCTTT. This sequence encodes CASSARAGLMNTEAFF. The rearrangement uses TRBV9 and TRBJ1-1; D ambiguous. Germline V gene sequence: CDR1 SGDLS, CDR2 YYNGEE. V was shortened by 3 bases and J by 0 bases, with 15 bases between the two germline ends. There are 16 residues in the CDR3.

This chain uses TRBV6-5 with TRBJ2-6; TRBD1 matches 7 bases. Germline V gene data show CDR1 as MNHEY and CDR2 as SVGAGI. The CDR3 loop spans 15 amino acids. Germline trimming cut 5 bases from V and 1 base from J; bases unmatched to any gene: 2. The CDR3 spells CASSQGQSGANVLTF. Written as DNA, the CDR3 is TGTGCCAGCAGTCAGGGACAGTCTGGGGCCAACGTCCTGACTTTC.

The chain recombines TRBV11-2 with TRBJ1-2; 8 bases align to TRBD1. With V trimmed by 1 base and J by 6 bases, 4 bases remained unmatched. Germline-derived CDR1 and CDR2 are SGHAT and FQNNGV. The CDR3 runs 14 residues. Here the CDR3 DNA reads TGTGCCAGCAGCTTAGCCGGACAGGGACATGGCTACACCTTC. It yields the protein CASSLAGQGHGYTF.

The V gene is TRBV19, the J gene TRBJ1-4, with 9 bases aligning to TRBD1. The V and J ends lost 6 bases and 5 bases, in that order; junction bases with no gene match: 10. This CDR3 comprises 16 residues. The V gene's germline CDR1 is LNHDA and CDR2 SQIVND (reference sequence). In DNA, the CDR3 is TGTGCCAGTAGAAAAAATGAAGGGACAGGGAATGAAAAACTGTTTTTT. This sequence encodes CASRKNEGTGNEKLFF.

The J gene is TRBJ2-3, the V gene TRBV7-9; D possibly corresponds to TRBD1 (5 bases). The CDR3 sequence is 14 residues long. Per germline, CDR1 SEHNR and CDR2 FQNEAQ (reference sequence). V was pared by 8 bases and J by 6 bases, with 18 bases between. The CDR3 region has the DNA TGTGCCAGCCGATTGGGGCAAGGATTGGATACGCAGTATTTT. This codes for CASRLGQGLDTQYF.

The chain couples TRBV21-1 to TRBJ2-5; the table calls TRBD1, which could not be checked here. TRBV21-1 is annotated as a pseudogene. The CDR3 is made up of 15 amino acids. CDR3 region: CASSKKGQYQETQYF. The DNA for the CDR3 is TGTGCCAGCAGCAAAAAGGGACAGTACCAAGAGACCCAGTACTTC.

This clone was recorded many times. The J gene is TRBJ2-7, the V gene TRBV6-1; 7 bases are shared with TRBD2. Germline values: CDR1 MNHNS, CDR2 SASEGT. The CDR3 runs to 13 residues. J was trimmed by 2 bases and V by 6 bases; bases with no gene match: 4. The CDR3 loop is CASRGSGTYEQYF. The CDR3 DNA is TGTGCCAGCAGGGGGAGCGGGACCTACGAGCAGTACTTC.

The sample holds one count of this clone. V gene TRBV28 combines with J gene TRBJ2-5; 12 positions agree with TRBD2. This CDR3 is 15 amino acids long. From germline, CDR1 is MDHEN and CDR2 SYDVKM. The V segment lost 4 bases and the J segment 4 bases; nucleotides outside the gene matches: 4. In DNA, the CDR3 is TGTGCCAGCAGTTCGCTAGCGGGAGGGGGAGAGACCCAGTACTTC. As protein: CASSSLAGGGETQYF.

The gene calls are TRBV6-1 and TRBJ2-1; 8 bases are shared with TRBD1. Per the germline V gene, CDR1 is MNHNS and CDR2 is SASEGT. The CDR3 extends over 13 amino acids. V dropped 6 bases and J dropped 3; count of bases not matched to a gene: 1. The CDR3 nucleotides are TGTGCCAGCAGGACAGGGGACTACAATGAGCAGTTCTTC. It codes for CASRTGDYNEQFF.

The V call is TRBV28, the J call TRBJ1-2, with 10 bases aligning to TRBD1. There are 16 residues in the CDR3. Per the germline V gene, CDR1 is MDHEN and CDR2 is SYDVKM. J gave up 2 bases and V 6 bases, and 9 bases lay outside the gene matches. This CDR3 is CASRAGTGATNYGYTF. The CDR3 DNA follows: TGTGCCAGCAGAGCCGGGACAGGGGCGACGAACTATGGCTACACCTTC.

This rearrangement joins TRBV28 to TRBJ1-4; TRBD1 might be the D (6 bases). The CDR3 has 15 residues. The germline V and J ends were trimmed by 10 bases and 4 bases, with 19 bases remaining between them. In germline, CDR1 is MDHEN, CDR2 SYDVKM. The CDR3 reads CATTFEGGGNEKLFF. CDR3 in DNA: TGTGCCACCACCTTCGAGGGAGGGGGTAATGAAAAACTGTTTTTT.

Here the CDR3 DNA reads TGCGCCAGCAGTCAGTTCGGGTCGGACAAAAACATTCAGTACTTC. Its translation is CASSQFGSDKNIQYF. The V gene is TRBV23-1, the J gene TRBJ2-4, with D unclear. TRBV23-1 is placed among ORFs of uncertain function. V was cut by 3 bases and J by 3 bases, with 12 bases left in between. This CDR3 is built from 15 residues.

The rearrangement joins TRBV7-3 to TRBJ2-5; TRBD1 is a possible D gene (5 bases). This CDR3 region has 13 residues. Per the germline V gene, CDR1 is SGHTA and CDR2 is FQGTGA. V was trimmed by 4 bases and J by 0 bases, leaving 6 bases between them. The CDR3 here is CASSWGNQETQYF. The CDR3, as DNA: TGTGCCAGCAGCTGGGGCAACCAAGAGACCCAGTACTTC.

The chain couples TRBV14 to TRBJ2-7; D may be TRBD1 (5 bases). V was pared by 0 bases and J by 3 bases, with 21 bases between. Per the germline V gene, CDR1 is SGHDN and CDR2 is FVKESK. The CDR3 contains 18 residues. For the CDR3, the DNA is TGTGCCAGCAGCCAAGATCGCCTTGGGAAAGGGGTGGGCTACGAGCAGTACTTC. Encoded protein: CASSQDRLGKGVGYEQYF. The full variable domain, in which reference TRBV14 and TRBJ2-7 provide the parts outside the CDR3, is EAGVTQFPSHSVIEKGQTVTLRCDPISGHDNLYWYRRVMGKEIKFLLHFVKESKQDESGMPNNRFLAERTGGTYSTLKVQPAELEDSGVYFCASSQDRLGKGVGYEQYFGPGTRLTVT.

This sequence joins TRBV9 and TRBJ2-6; tentatively, D is TRBD1 (6 bases). There are 17 residues in the CDR3. CDR1 and CDR2 from the germline V gene are SGDLS and YYNGEE. With 4 bases removed from V and 2 bases from J, the gap between germline ends came to 16 bases. This CDR3 is CASSPLQGLTGANVLTF. The CDR3 nucleotides read TGTGCCAGCAGCCCGTTACAGGGTCTAACTGGGGCCAACGTCCTGACTTTC.

The DNA for the CDR3 is TGTGCCAGCACGAGCGGGAGGGTGTCCGGGGAGCTGTTTTTT. It translates to CASTSGRVSGELFF. The V and J genes are TRBV2 and TRBJ2-2, with TRBD2 matching 10 bases. Germline trimming cut 7 bases from V and 6 bases from J; bases unmatched to any gene: 5. Germline CDR1 is SNHLY and CDR2 is FYNNEI. The CDR3 length is 14 residues.

The rearrangement joins TRBV27 to TRBJ1-3; D might be TRBD1 (6 bases). V dropped 6 bases and J dropped 0 bases, with 9 bases sitting between them. This CDR3 region has 14 residues. CDR1 and CDR2 from the germline V gene are MNHEY and SMNVEV (reference sequence). CDR3 in amino acids: CASRATGSGNTIYF. The CDR3 DNA reads TGTGCCAGCAGAGCGACAGGCTCTGGAAACACCATATATTTT.

The CDR3 sequence: CASSQVKGGVYGYTF. The CDR3 coding sequence is TGCGCCAGCAGCCAAGTGAAGGGCGGGGTCTATGGCTACACCTTC. The rearrangement links TRBV4-1 to TRBJ1-2, with no clear D. This CDR3 contains 15 residues. CDR1 and CDR2 from the germline V gene are MGHRA and YSYEKL. The V and J ends lost 1 base and 4 bases respectively, with 13 bases between them.